This T cell receptor beta chain comes out of a study of T-cell reconstitution after alpha-beta-depleted transplantation in children. The CDR3 length is 10 residues. The V end was cut by 5 bases, the J end by 11 bases, with 9 bases between. The germline CDR1 and CDR2 sequences are MDHEN and SYDVKM. This sample's TCRbeta library carried unique molecular identifier barcodes. TCRdb analysed the PCR reads with MiXCR anew, one entry per CDR3 protein. The table shows roughly 190,000 distinct CDR3 sequences, with more than 12% occurring only once. This receptor was obtained from a human donor who donated a stem cell graft to a child with acute lymphoblastic leukemia. The sequencing used PBMCs from the stem cell graft donor, collected from the stem cell graft. The V and J genes are TRBV28 and TRBJ1-1; a possible D gene is TRBD1 (5 bases). The CDR3: CASSKRGAFF. For the CDR3, the DNA is TGTGCCAGCAGTAAACGGGGGGCTTTCTTT.